The rows below give T cell receptor beta chains drawn from one sample of a study of regulatory T cells in long-lasting Graves disease. TCRdb recomputed calls from the multiplex PCR reads with MiXCR, one row per CDR3 protein. The table lists 410,000 or so distinct CDR3 sequences, 15% of them singletons. The same sample was also studied in work on T cells in Graves' hyperthyroidism and ophthalmopathy.

Sequenced material: peripheral blood mononuclear cells (PBMCs), taken at new diagnosis, from a patient treated with antithyroid drugs. The origin of the receptors is a woman aged 25-40 years with Graves disease. Each CDR3 is given with its conserved first and last residue. D genes are given only for firm matches. Clone size, where shown, is once, few, many, or a class for clones that have expanded.

V gene	D gene	clone size	J gene	CDR3 protein	CDR3 DNA
TRBV3-1	.	many	TRBJ2-2	CASRQPFTGELFF	TGTGCCAGCAGGCAACCGTTCACCGGGGAGCTGTTTTTT
TRBV7-9	TRBD2	.	TRBJ2-3	CASSSRSSGSGRTDTQYF	TGTGCCAGCAGCTCCCGGTCTAGCGGGAGTGGGAGGACAGATACGCAGTATTTT
TRBV20-1	TRBD2	few	TRBJ2-7	CSARDTREGLYEQYF	TGCAGTGCTAGAGATACGCGGGAGGGCCTCTACGAGCAGTACTTC
TRBV24-1	.	many	TRBJ2-3	CATSDSGTSTDTQYF	TGTGCCACCAGTGATTCGGGTACTAGCACAGATACGCAGTATTTT
TRBV10-3	TRBD1	.	TRBJ1-2	CAINPRATGDSGYTF	TGTGCCATCAACCCCCGGGCGACAGGGGATAGTGGCTACACCTTC
TRBV20-1	.	few	TRBJ2-2	CSARGLNTGELFF	TGCAGTGCTAGAGGTCTCAATACCGGGGAGCTGTTTTTT
TRBV6-1	.	.	TRBJ1-4	CAPGGRLGNEKLFF	TGTGCCCCCGGGGGGCGGTTGGGTAATGAAAAACTGTTTTTT
TRBV10-1	.	.	TRBJ1-1	CAISDFRNTEAFF	TGTGCCATCAGTGATTTCAGAAACACTGAAGCTTTCTTT
TRBV19	.	many	TRBJ2-3	CASSIGRASTDTQYF	TGTGCCAGTAGTATCGGGCGGGCTAGCACAGATACGCAGTATTTT
TRBV11-3	.	many	TRBJ2-7	CASSLVASGTSYEQYF	TGTGCCAGCAGCTTAGTAGCCTCCGGGACATCCTACGAGCAGTACTTC
TRBV7-6	TRBD1	few	TRBJ2-1	CASSVTGDKNNEQFF	TGTGCCAGCAGCGTGACAGGGGATAAGAACAATGAGCAGTTCTTC
TRBV2	.	.	TRBJ2-5	CASMWGPETQYF	TGTGCCAGCATGTGGGGGCCCGAGACCCAGTACTTC
TRBV6-1	TRBD1	many	TRBJ2-1	CASRSGDRVEDEQFF	TGTGCCAGCAGGTCGGGGGACAGGGTTGAGGATGAGCAGTTCTTC